One sample yielded the 20 T cell receptor beta chains listed below, sequenced in a study of blood T cell repertoires in COVID-19. Assay: immunoSEQ multiplex PCR; the TCRdb copy retains only in-frame clones and omits some. This table has about 70,000 clones, approximately 79% appearing once. Sample: peripheral blood. The receptors come from a woman aged 55 to 70 with acute or convalescent COVID-19.

J is TRBJ2-5 and V is TRBV7-9; no firm D call. The CDR3 runs 14 residues. Trimming took 2 bases from V and 4 from J, leaving 11 bases between them. Germline V gene lookup returns CDR1 SEHNR and CDR2 FQNEAQ (reference sequence). The CDR3 sequence is CASSLFSGSETQYF. CDR3 sequence (DNA): TGTGCCAGCAGCTTATTTTCAGGTTCAGAGACCCAGTACTTC.

V is TRBV4-2 and J is TRBJ1-2, with D possibly TRBD1 on 5 matching bases. In germline, CDR1 is LGHNA, CDR2 YNFKEQ. The ends were cut back, 4 bases at V and 9 bases at J, with 21 bases in the middle. This CDR3 comprises 15 residues. The CDR3 DNA follows: TGTGCCAGCAGCCCCGGGGTGGGGGGGTTTAAGAGCTACACCTTC. Amino acids: CASSPGVGGFKSYTF.

This clone was counted a single time. This sequence joins TRBV5-4 and TRBJ1-1; no firm D call. V lost 0 bases and J lost 5, with 8 bases in between. CDR3 length: 13 amino acids. Germline V gene data show CDR1 as SGHNT and CDR2 as YYREEE (reference sequence). The CDR3 protein is CASSLAGDTEAFF. The CDR3 DNA is TGTGCCAGCAGCTTGGCAGGTGATACTGAAGCTTTCTTT.

The DNA of the CDR3 is TGTGCCACCAGCAGACCAACCACAGGGGGCCACGAGCAGTACTTC. Amino acid sequence: CATSRPTTGGHEQYF. The rearrangement uses TRBV15 and TRBJ2-7, with TRBD1 identical over 9 bases. Trimming cost V 2 bases and J 5 bases; bases outside gene matches: 7. The CDR3 is 15 residues long. The V gene's germline CDR1 is LNHNV and CDR2 YYDKDF (reference sequence).

The chain employs TRBV6-6 and TRBJ2-3; 7 bases map to TRBD1. The ends lost 5 bases at V and 5 bases at J; junction bases unmatched: 4. This CDR3 is built from 13 residues. Germline lookup yields CDR1 MNHNY and CDR2 SVGAGI (reference sequence). CDR3 protein: CASSLYRGDTQYF. DNA for the CDR3: TGTGCCAGCAGTCTCTACAGGGGAGATACGCAGTATTTT.

V and J are TRBV10-3 and TRBJ2-7; D is unresolved. The germline gives CDR1 ENHRY, CDR2 SYGVKD. The CDR3 is 16 residues long. V was clipped by 0 bases and J by 3 bases, with 15 bases between them. The DNA of the CDR3 is TGTGCCATCAGTGAGTCTGGCCGGCCTGGGCACTACGAGCAGTACTTC. Translation: CAISESGRPGHYEQYF.

This clone was picked up a small number of times. The chain employs TRBV7-9 and TRBJ2-5; maybe TRBD2 (5 bases). Germline loops: CDR1 SEHNR, CDR2 FQNEAQ (reference sequence). The CDR3 loop spans 15 amino acids. V was shortened by 2 bases and J by 3 bases, with 13 bases between the two germline ends. The CDR3 protein is CASSLQNPGEETQYF. CDR3 in DNA: TGTGCCAGCAGCTTACAGAACCCCGGGGAAGAGACCCAGTACTTC.

This chain connects TRBV7-8 to TRBJ2-7; 13 bases fit TRBD2. Germline CDR1 SGHVS, CDR2 FQNEAQ. The CDR3 covers 19 residues. V dropped 5 bases and J dropped 5; count of bases not matched to a gene: 18. The CDR3 DNA reads TGTGCCAGCAGCCTATCCGTCGGGACTAGCGGGGTTTCTGTAGACGAGCAGTACTTC. This gives the protein CASSLSVGTSGVSVDEQYF.

The chain links TRBV7-3 to TRBJ2-1; D is perhaps TRBD2 (7 bases). CDR1 and CDR2 (germline): SGHTA, FQGTGA. V lost 5 bases and J lost 10, with 21 bases in between. The CDR3 extends over 15 amino acids. The CDR3 here is CASSPQGPGGSEQFF. The CDR3, as DNA: TGTGCCAGCAGCCCTCAGGGGCCGGGGGGTAGCGAGCAGTTCTTC.

The V gene is TRBV2, the J gene TRBJ2-1; a weak D match, TRBD2 (7 bases). The V gene's germline CDR1 is SNHLY and CDR2 FYNNEI. Trimming took off 6 bases at V and 10 bases at J, with 13 bases between the two ends. The CDR3 covers 12 residues. CDR3 sequence: CASRGGTREQFF. In DNA form, the CDR3 reads TGTGCCAGCAGGGGGGGGACAAGGGAGCAGTTCTTC.

The chain combines TRBV19 with TRBJ1-3; D not resolved. The CDR3 has 13 residues. The ends were cut back, 11 bases at V and 0 bases at J, with 11 bases in the middle. Germline V gene lookup returns CDR1 LNHDA and CDR2 SQIVND (reference sequence). CDR3 protein: CAGTSSSGNTIYF. CDR3 DNA: TGTGCCGGTACATCGAGCTCTGGAAACACCATATATTTT.

This sequence joins TRBV2 and TRBJ1-2, with a tentative D call TRBD1 (5 bases). The CDR3 runs to 12 residues. Germline assignment: CDR1 SNHLY and CDR2 FYNNEI. V lost 3 bases and J 8 bases, leaving 10 bases between the germline ends. CDR3 DNA: TGTGCCAGCAGTGACAGGGCGTCAGGCTACACCTTC. It yields the protein CASSDRASGYTF.

The chain links TRBV6-1 to TRBJ1-5; D unclear. The V and J ends lost 0 bases and 9 bases respectively, with 9 bases between them. Germline V lookup: CDR1 MNHNS, CDR2 SASEGT. The CDR3 consists of 13 residues. This CDR3 is CASSEANRWPQHF. In nucleotides, the CDR3 is TGTGCCAGCAGTGAAGCGAACCGGTGGCCCCAGCATTTT.

This sequence joins TRBV19 and TRBJ1-2, with D perhaps TRBD1 (6 bases). Looked up from germline, CDR1 is LNHDA and CDR2 is SQIVND (reference sequence). The V end was cut by 5 bases, the J end by 6 bases, with 19 bases between. The CDR3 is made up of 15 amino acids. CDR3 in amino acids: CASSGERARGDGYTF. In DNA form, the CDR3 reads TGTGCCAGTAGTGGGGAAAGGGCCAGGGGCGATGGCTACACCTTC. The full variable domain, in which reference TRBV19 and TRBJ1-2 provide the parts outside the CDR3, is DGGITQSPKYLFRKEGQNVTLSCEQNLNHDAMYWYRQDPGQGLRLIYYSQIVNDFQKGDIAEGYSVSREKKESFPLTVTSAQKNPTAFYLCASSGERARGDGYTFGSGTRLTVV.

The sample holds a few counts of this clone. One end of the junction does not line up with germline, which may come from a read error. The rearrangement joins TRBV7-7 to TRBJ2-2, with 11 bases lining up with TRBD2. The CDR3 is made up of 17 amino acids. Per the germline V gene, CDR1 is SSHAT and CDR2 is FNYEAQ (reference sequence). CDR3 nucleotides: TGTGCTAGCAGCTTAGGGGCTACTAGCGGGGGCACCGGGGAGCTGTTTTTT. Amino acid sequence: CASSLGATSGGTGELFF.

In its sample, this clone was seen a few times. The chain couples TRBV3-1 (or the pseudogene TRBV3-2) to TRBJ1-3; D gene unclear. Germline CDR1 LGHDT, CDR2 YNNKEL (reference sequence). The CDR3 is 13 amino acids. Trimming shortened V by 1 base and J by 2 bases, and 3 bases separated the two germline ends. Here the CDR3 reads CASSQVAGNTIYF. The DNA of the CDR3 is TGTGCCAGCAGCCAAGTAGCTGGAAACACCATATATTTT.

This chain joins TRBV19 and TRBJ2-2, with 8 bases identical to TRBD1. Trimming removed 6 bases from V and 3 bases from J; junction bases left unmatched: 6. This CDR3 has 15 residues. The V gene's germline CDR1 is LNHDA and CDR2 SQIVND (reference sequence). The CDR3: CASSRDRGDTGELFF. DNA for the CDR3: TGTGCCAGTAGCCGCGACAGGGGAGACACCGGGGAGCTGTTTTTT.

J is TRBJ1-2 and V is TRBV6-6; 7 nucleotides match TRBD1. Germline assignment: CDR1 MNHNY and CDR2 SVGAGI (reference sequence). This CDR3 spans 15 amino acids. J lost 0 bases, V lost 7 bases, and 8 bases had no gene match. As DNA, the CDR3 is TGTGCCAGCACCCCCCGACAGGGAACTAACTATGGCTACACCTTC. Amino acids: CASTPRQGTNYGYTF.

The J gene is TRBJ2-3, the V gene TRBV6-2 or TRBV6-3, with 8 bases that match TRBD1. Germline V gene lookup returns CDR1 MNHEY and CDR2 SVGEGT. The CDR3 sequence is 17 residues long. V gave up 4 bases and J gave up 3 bases; unmatched junction bases: 12. The CDR3, as DNA: TGTGCCAGCAGTTTTTTAGAAACAGGGGGTACGACAGATACGCAGTATTTT. It codes for CASSFLETGGTTDTQYF.

This clone was observed a handful of times. V and J are TRBV5-4 and TRBJ2-7; the D gene is possibly TRBD2 (6 bases). Deletions cut 4 bases from V and 0 bases from J, with 14 bases between. Germline CDR1 reads SGHNT; CDR2 reads YYREEE (reference sequence). CDR3 length: 15 amino acids. As DNA, the CDR3 is TGTGCCAGCAGCCCCGATGTCGGGGGCTCCTACGAGCAGTACTTC. Translated: CASSPDVGGSYEQYF.